This T cell receptor beta chain was observed in a study of shared T cell receptors in the human thymus. Sequencing was performed with immunoSEQ multiplex PCR; in TCRdb, only in-frame clones are kept and a portion is missing. The table has about 610,000 clones, around 89% seen once. The CDR3 is 14 residues long. Trimming pared 5 bases from V and 3 bases from J, leaving 10 bases between. CDR1 is SGHNT and CDR2 is YENEEA in the germline V gene. These same records also appear under a second study, on human thymus T cells. That source reports: Donation came from healthy Finnish infants having corrective surgery for congenital heart defects. Resections were taken during corrective heart surgery, and the thymus tissue came from these. Thymic as well as blood repertoires seemed to favor certain V and J genes unevenly.

The chain carries TRBV11-3 and TRBJ2-2, with TRBD2 as a possible D gene (5 bases). This TCR derives from a boy in the first two years of life with a congenital heart defect. Sample: thymocytes. CDR3 DNA sequence: TGTGCCAGCAGCCCCGTCGGGGACACCGGGGAGCTGTTTTTT. Amino acids: CASSPVGDTGELFF.